This is a list of T cell receptor beta chains from one sample in a study of blood T cell repertoires in COVID-19. Some clones are missing from TCRdb's copy, which holds only in-frame ones; the method was immunoSEQ multiplex PCR. The sample shows about 200,000 clones, 80% of them seen only once. The sequenced sample consisted of peripheral blood. The receptor set was obtained from a woman aged 70-85 years with acute or convalescent COVID-19. Both conserved end residues are part of each CDR3. The D gene is left open where the match is weak. Some rows mark clone size as missing; the rest say once, few, many or name a class of expanded clone.

CDR3nt: TGTGCCAGCTCACCGTTTTCGACACGGAACACCGGGGAGCTGTTTTTT
CDR3aa: CASSPFSTRNTGELFF
abundance: NA
j_gene: TRBJ2-2
d_gene: NA
v_gene: TRBV18

CDR3nt: TGCAGTGCTAGAGGAGGCGGAGAGCAGTACTTC
CDR3aa: CSARGGGEQYF
abundance: NA
j_gene: TRBJ2-7
d_gene: NA
v_gene: TRBV20-1

CDR3nt: TGTGCCAGCAGCAAAGAATCCGGGGTGGACGACCAAGAGACCCAGTACTTC
CDR3aa: CASSKESGVDDQETQYF
abundance: once
j_gene: TRBJ2-5
d_gene: NA
v_gene: TRBV21-1

CDR3nt: TGTGCCAGCAGCACAGCGGGACTCATGGGGAAAGAGACCCAGTACTTC
CDR3aa: CASSTAGLMGKETQYF
abundance: NA
j_gene: TRBJ2-5
d_gene: TRBD2
v_gene: TRBV11-2

CDR3nt: TGTGCCATCAGTGCTGCGACAGGGGAGGGAGAGACCCAGTACTTC
CDR3aa: CAISAATGEGETQYF
abundance: NA
j_gene: TRBJ2-5
d_gene: NA
v_gene: TRBV10-3

CDR3nt: TGCGCCAGCAGCTTGCAGGGAGGGAATTCACCCCTCCACTTT
CDR3aa: CASSLQGGNSPLHF
abundance: NA
j_gene: TRBJ1-6
d_gene: NA
v_gene: TRBV5-1

CDR3nt: TGTGCCAGCAGCCAAGATATCAGTTACAATGAGCAGTTCTTC
CDR3aa: CASSQDISYNEQFF
abundance: NA
j_gene: TRBJ2-1
d_gene: NA
v_gene: TRBV4-2

CDR3nt: TGTGCCAGCACCCCCCTCGGGAGGACCCACACAGATACGCAGTATTTT
CDR3aa: CASTPLGRTHTDTQYF
abundance: NA
j_gene: TRBJ2-3
d_gene: TRBD2
v_gene: TRBV27

CDR3nt: TGTGCCAGCAGCCACCGGGTTTCTAGCACAGATACGCAGTATTTT
CDR3aa: CASSHRVSSTDTQYF
abundance: NA
j_gene: TRBJ2-3
d_gene: NA
v_gene: TRBV7-9

CDR3nt: TGTGCCAGCAGCCCGCGGGAGACTAACTATGGCTACACCTTC
CDR3aa: CASSPRETNYGYTF
abundance: NA
j_gene: TRBJ1-2
d_gene: NA
v_gene: TRBV7-9

CDR3nt: TGTGCCAGCAGCCAAACGACAGGAGGTTATGGCTACACCTTC
CDR3aa: CASSQTTGGYGYTF
abundance: NA
j_gene: TRBJ1-2
d_gene: NA
v_gene: TRBV3-1/TRBV3-2

CDR3nt: TGTGCCAGCAGACCGGAACTAGCGGACAATGAGCAGTTCTTC
CDR3aa: CASRPELADNEQFF
abundance: NA
j_gene: TRBJ2-1
d_gene: TRBD2
v_gene: TRBV2

CDR3nt: TGCGCCAGCAGCCGAGCGGGGGACGGGCCCTACGAGCAGTACTTC
CDR3aa: CASSRAGDGPYEQYF
abundance: once
j_gene: TRBJ2-7
d_gene: TRBD2
v_gene: TRBV4-1

CDR3nt: TGCGCCAGCAGTGAGTCGTCGGGACTAGCGGGATACGAGCAGTACTTC
CDR3aa: CASSESSGLAGYEQYF
abundance: NA
j_gene: TRBJ2-7
d_gene: TRBD2
v_gene: TRBV10-1

CDR3nt: TGCGCCAGCAGCGGGACAGCGGGAGCCGATACGCAGTATTTT
CDR3aa: CASSGTAGADTQYF
abundance: NA
j_gene: TRBJ2-3
d_gene: NA
v_gene: TRBV5-1

CDR3nt: TGTGCCAGCAGCTTAAGCGGGGCTTTGTACAATGAGCAGTTCTTC
CDR3aa: CASSLSGALYNEQFF
abundance: NA
j_gene: TRBJ2-1
d_gene: TRBD2
v_gene: TRBV7-2

CDR3nt: TGCGCCAGCAGCCGAGACAGGGGGCGTTACAATGAGCAGTTCTTC
CDR3aa: CASSRDRGRYNEQFF
abundance: NA
j_gene: TRBJ2-1
d_gene: TRBD1
v_gene: TRBV5-1

CDR3nt: TGTGCCAGCAACGACAGGGAGCTAGTCTATGGCTACACCTTC
CDR3aa: CASNDRELVYGYTF
abundance: NA
j_gene: TRBJ1-2
d_gene: TRBD1
v_gene: TRBV7-9

CDR3nt: TGTGCCAGCAGCTCTGGCCGTGAGGGCGGCAATGAGCAGTTCTTC
CDR3aa: CASSSGREGGNEQFF
abundance: NA
j_gene: TRBJ2-1
d_gene: NA
v_gene: TRBV5-4

CDR3nt: TGTGCCAGCAGTCTATCAGCGGGGGGGGCCTACGAGCAGTACTTC
CDR3aa: CASSLSAGGAYEQYF
abundance: NA
j_gene: TRBJ2-7
d_gene: TRBD2
v_gene: TRBV28

CDR3nt: TGTGCCAAGGCCCCAGCGACGGGAGATGAGCAGTTCTTC
CDR3aa: CAKAPATGDEQFF
abundance: NA
j_gene: TRBJ2-1
d_gene: NA
v_gene: TRBV2

CDR3nt: TGTGCCAGCAGTCCGCCGGGGACTAGCGTTTACGAGCAGTACTTC
CDR3aa: CASSPPGTSVYEQYF
abundance: NA
j_gene: TRBJ2-7
d_gene: TRBD2
v_gene: TRBV28

CDR3nt: TGTGCCAGCAGCCCGACCGCGGCACGGAATACGCAGTATTTT
CDR3aa: CASSPTAARNTQYF
abundance: NA
j_gene: TRBJ2-3
d_gene: NA
v_gene: TRBV7-2

CDR3nt: TGTGCCAGCAGCCCTTGGACAGGGCATAATGAAAAACTGTTTTTT
CDR3aa: CASSPWTGHNEKLFF
abundance: NA
j_gene: TRBJ1-4
d_gene: TRBD1
v_gene: TRBV3-1/TRBV3-2

CDR3nt: TGTGCCAGCAGCTTATTGGCTACAGGGAGCTCCTATAATTCACCCCTCCACTTT
CDR3aa: CASSLLATGSSYNSPLHF
abundance: few
j_gene: TRBJ1-6
d_gene: NA
v_gene: TRBV7-8

CDR3nt: TGTGCCAGTAGTGCCGCGCGGGGGAGCTCCTACAATGAGCAGTTCTTC
CDR3aa: CASSAARGSSYNEQFF
abundance: NA
j_gene: TRBJ2-1
d_gene: TRBD2
v_gene: TRBV19

CDR3nt: TGTGCCAGCAGCTTAGCAGGGGCTCCTAGCTCCTATAATTCACCCCTCCACTTT
CDR3aa: CASSLAGAPSSYNSPLHF
abundance: NA
j_gene: TRBJ1-6
d_gene: NA
v_gene: TRBV7-8

CDR3nt: TGTGCCAGCAGCCCCGTCCCTAAGAACACTGAAGCTTTCTTT
CDR3aa: CASSPVPKNTEAFF
abundance: NA
j_gene: TRBJ1-1
d_gene: NA
v_gene: TRBV16

CDR3nt: TGTGCCAGCAGCCTTTTAGGGGGCATGGCTGAAGCTTTCTTT
CDR3aa: CASSLLGGMAEAFF
abundance: NA
j_gene: TRBJ1-1
d_gene: TRBD1
v_gene: TRBV7-8

CDR3nt: TGTGCCACCAGCAGGGGACAGGCCGGGGCCAACGTCCTGACTTTC
CDR3aa: CATSRGQAGANVLTF
abundance: NA
j_gene: TRBJ2-6
d_gene: TRBD1
v_gene: TRBV15

CDR3nt: TGCAGTGCTAGTACTCGAGCGGAGACTCAAGAGACCCAGTACTTC
CDR3aa: CSASTRAETQETQYF
abundance: few
j_gene: TRBJ2-5
d_gene: NA
v_gene: TRBV20-1

CDR3nt: TGTGCCAGCACCCTACAGATTGCAACTAATGAAAAACTGTTTTTT
CDR3aa: CASTLQIATNEKLFF
abundance: NA
j_gene: TRBJ1-4
d_gene: NA
v_gene: TRBV2

CDR3nt: TGCGCCAGCAGCTTGGGGACAGGCCGGTACGAGCAGTACTTC
CDR3aa: CASSLGTGRYEQYF
abundance: NA
j_gene: TRBJ2-7
d_gene: TRBD1
v_gene: TRBV5-1

CDR3nt: TGTGCCAGCAGTAGCCAGGGAGGGACTAATGAAAAACTGTTTTTT
CDR3aa: CASSSQGGTNEKLFF
abundance: NA
j_gene: TRBJ1-4
d_gene: NA
v_gene: TRBV2

CDR3nt: TGTGCCAGCAGCGACCGTGGGACAGCTGGAAACACCATATATTTT
CDR3aa: CASSDRGTAGNTIYF
abundance: once
j_gene: TRBJ1-3
d_gene: TRBD1
v_gene: TRBV9

CDR3nt: TGTGCCAGCAGCCCTCGGGGTGCGGGGGAGCTGTTTTTT
CDR3aa: CASSPRGAGELFF
abundance: NA
j_gene: TRBJ2-2
d_gene: NA
v_gene: TRBV5-4

CDR3nt: TGTGCCAGTAGTACGACAGGTTACTACTACGAGCAGTACTTC
CDR3aa: CASSTTGYYYEQYF
abundance: NA
j_gene: TRBJ2-7
d_gene: NA
v_gene: TRBV19

CDR3nt: TGTGCCAGCAGTCAATTGAACACTGAAGCTTTCTTT
CDR3aa: CASSQLNTEAFF
abundance: NA
j_gene: TRBJ1-1
d_gene: NA
v_gene: TRBV6-5

CDR3nt: TGTGCCACCAGTGATGCGGGACTAGCAGCCTACAATGAGCAGTTCTTC
CDR3aa: CATSDAGLAAYNEQFF
abundance: NA
j_gene: TRBJ2-1
d_gene: TRBD2
v_gene: TRBV24-1

CDR3nt: TGTGCCAGTAGCAACGAGGTTAAGGTTATCAATCAGCCCCAGCATTTT
CDR3aa: CASSNEVKVINQPQHF
abundance: NA
j_gene: TRBJ1-5
d_gene: NA
v_gene: TRBV19

CDR3nt: TGTGCCAGCAGCGGACAGGGTGGAAACACCATATATTTT
CDR3aa: CASSGQGGNTIYF
abundance: NA
j_gene: TRBJ1-3
d_gene: TRBD1
v_gene: TRBV5-5

CDR3nt: TGTGCCAGCAGAGTGACTAGCGGGCACACAGATACGCAGTATTTT
CDR3aa: CASRVTSGHTDTQYF
abundance: NA
j_gene: TRBJ2-3
d_gene: TRBD2
v_gene: TRBV7-9

CDR3nt: TGTGCCAGCAGTGACGCGACTAGCGACTCCTACGAGCAGTACTTC
CDR3aa: CASSDATSDSYEQYF
abundance: NA
j_gene: TRBJ2-7
d_gene: TRBD2
v_gene: TRBV2

CDR3nt: TGTGCCAGCGGAAGGACAGGGAAGGATGAAAAACTGTTTTTT
CDR3aa: CASGRTGKDEKLFF
abundance: NA
j_gene: TRBJ1-4
d_gene: TRBD1
v_gene: TRBV28

CDR3nt: TGCAGTGCTAGTCCCCGGACTAGCGGGAGCGGGTCCTACAATGAGCAGTTCTTC
CDR3aa: CSASPRTSGSGSYNEQFF
abundance: once
j_gene: TRBJ2-1
d_gene: TRBD2
v_gene: TRBV20-1

CDR3nt: TGTGCCAGCAGCTTATTGGGGGGGAAGCAGTTCTTC
CDR3aa: CASSLLGGKQFF
abundance: NA
j_gene: TRBJ2-1
d_gene: TRBD2
v_gene: TRBV11-2

CDR3nt: TGCGCCAGCAGCTCTGGACTAGCGGGAGGAGATACGCAGTATTTT
CDR3aa: CASSSGLAGGDTQYF
abundance: NA
j_gene: TRBJ2-3
d_gene: TRBD2
v_gene: TRBV5-1

CDR3nt: TGTGCCAGCAGTTACAGGGGGGAGCTGTTTTTT
CDR3aa: CASSYRGELFF
abundance: NA
j_gene: TRBJ2-2
d_gene: NA
v_gene: TRBV12-3/TRBV12-4

CDR3nt: TGTGCCAGCAGCGACATCGGGGTTATGAGGGGCTACACCTTC
CDR3aa: CASSDIGVMRGYTF
abundance: few
j_gene: TRBJ1-2
d_gene: NA
v_gene: TRBV7-2

CDR3nt: TGTGCCAGCAGTCACGGACAGGTTCGAAGAGAGACCCAGTACTTC
CDR3aa: CASSHGQVRRETQYF
abundance: NA
j_gene: TRBJ2-5
d_gene: TRBD1
v_gene: TRBV25-1

CDR3nt: TGTGCCAGCAGCTTAGGATCGGTAGCGGGAGGGCGGTTCGGCGAGCAGTACTTC
CDR3aa: CASSLGSVAGGRFGEQYF
abundance: NA
j_gene: TRBJ2-7
d_gene: TRBD2
v_gene: TRBV13

CDR3nt: TGCGCCAGCAGCCACCTACCCGGTGACAATGAGCAGTTCTTC
CDR3aa: CASSHLPGDNEQFF
abundance: NA
j_gene: TRBJ2-1
d_gene: NA
v_gene: TRBV4-1

CDR3nt: TGTGCCAGTACCATGGGAGGGATCAACTATGGCTACACCTTC
CDR3aa: CASTMGGINYGYTF
abundance: NA
j_gene: TRBJ1-2
d_gene: NA
v_gene: TRBV19

CDR3nt: TGTGCCAGCAGTGATAGGCGGGATGGGGAGCTGTTTTTT
CDR3aa: CASSDRRDGELFF
abundance: NA
j_gene: TRBJ2-2
d_gene: NA
v_gene: TRBV2

CDR3nt: TGTGCCAGCAGCTTAGGGGGGGCGAATGAGCAGTTCTTC
CDR3aa: CASSLGGANEQFF
abundance: NA
j_gene: TRBJ2-1
d_gene: NA
v_gene: TRBV7-3

CDR3nt: TGTGCCACCAGTGACACACTAGCCCCATCCTACAATGAGCAGTTCTTC
CDR3aa: CATSDTLAPSYNEQFF
abundance: NA
j_gene: TRBJ2-1
d_gene: NA
v_gene: TRBV24-1

CDR3nt: TGTGCCAGCAGTTCCCCCGGGACAGATCCCATCTACGAGCAGTACTTC
CDR3aa: CASSSPGTDPIYEQYF
abundance: few
j_gene: TRBJ2-7
d_gene: TRBD1
v_gene: TRBV27

CDR3nt: TGTGCCAGCAGCTGGGGGGGCCAAGGAAACACCATATATTTT
CDR3aa: CASSWGGQGNTIYF
abundance: few
j_gene: TRBJ1-3
d_gene: NA
v_gene: TRBV11-2

CDR3nt: TGTGCCAGCCTACCTTGGGGGAGGAGTCAAGAGACCCAGTACTTC
CDR3aa: CASLPWGRSQETQYF
abundance: NA
j_gene: TRBJ2-5
d_gene: NA
v_gene: TRBV6-5

CDR3nt: TGTGCCAGCAGCCAACACACAGAGACCGGGGAGCTGTTTTTT
CDR3aa: CASSQHTETGELFF
abundance: NA
j_gene: TRBJ2-2
d_gene: NA
v_gene: TRBV4-2